This passage covers 31 T cell receptor beta chains from one sample sequenced in a study of blood T cell repertoires in COVID-19. Sequencing was performed with immunoSEQ multiplex PCR; in TCRdb, only in-frame clones are kept and a portion is missing. The profile shows under 100,000 clones, more than 70% of them singletons. Material: peripheral blood. The receptor source for this set is a woman aged 60-75 years with acute or convalescent COVID-19.

This chain links TRBV5-1 with TRBJ2-5, with 10 bases that match TRBD2. The CDR3 has 15 amino acids. Trimming at V came to 3 bases and at J to 2 bases, leaving 4 bases not matched to a gene. Per germline, CDR1 SGHRS and CDR2 YFSETQ. The CDR3 loop is CASSSTSGQQETQYF. For the CDR3, the DNA is TGCGCCAGCAGCTCGACTAGCGGGCAACAAGAGACCCAGTACTTC. The entire variable domain, with the rest obtained from reference TRBV5-1 and TRBJ2-5, is as follows: KAGVTQTPRYLIKTRGQQVTLSCSPISGHRSVSWYQQTPGQGLQFLFEYFSETQRNKGNFPGRFSGRQFSNSRSEMNVSTLELGDSALYLCASSSTSGQQETQYFGPGTRLLVL.

The chain couples TRBV10-3 to TRBJ2-7; TRBD1 aligns across 10 bases. The J segment lost 4 bases and the V segment lost 3 bases, leaving 6 bases of the junction unmatched. CDR3 size: 15 residues. Per germline, CDR1 ENHRY and CDR2 SYGVKD. The CDR3 region is CAISDPGQGIYEQYF. The CDR3 DNA reads as TGTGCCATCAGTGATCCGGGACAGGGGATTTACGAGCAGTACTTC.

The rearrangement links TRBV5-1 to TRBJ2-3; D unresolved. V dropped 3 bases and J dropped 0 bases, with 14 bases sitting between them. Per germline, CDR1 SGHRS and CDR2 YFSETQ. CDR3 length: 16 amino acids. CDR3 coding DNA: TGCGCCAGCAGCTGGCCTGAAGGAGTCAGCACAGATACGCAGTATTTT. Translation gives CASSWPEGVSTDTQYF. Full variable domain (remainder filled in from reference TRBV5-1 and TRBJ2-3): KAGVTQTPRYLIKTRGQQVTLSCSPISGHRSVSWYQQTPGQGLQFLFEYFSETQRNKGNFPGRFSGRQFSNSRSEMNVSTLELGDSALYLCASSWPEGVSTDTQYFGPGTRLTVL.

The chain links TRBV30 to TRBJ2-7; D is uncertain. The CDR3 contains 12 residues. The germline V and J ends were trimmed by 1 base and 3 bases, with 7 bases remaining between them. The germline V gene encodes CDR1 GTSNPN and CDR2 SVGIG (reference sequence). The CDR3 reads CAWSDSHYEQYF. The DNA for the CDR3 is TGTGCCTGGAGTGACAGCCACTACGAGCAGTACTTC.

This sequence joins TRBV30 and TRBJ1-1, with D tentatively TRBD1 (5 bases). The V and J ends lost 3 bases and 6 bases respectively, with 14 bases between them. Per germline, CDR1 GTSNPN and CDR2 SVGIG (reference sequence). The CDR3 spans 13 residues. The CDR3 DNA reads TGTGCCTGGAGAGGGGCACTCGGGTCTGAAGCTTTCTTT. Residues: CAWRGALGSEAFF.

The chain combines TRBV7-2 with TRBJ2-5; D might be TRBD1 (8 bases). Germline values: CDR1 SGHTA, CDR2 FQGNSA. The CDR3 consists of 15 residues. Between the trimmed V and J ends, which lost 5 bases and 5 bases, there was a span of 18 bases. CDR3 nucleotide sequence: TGTGCCAGCAGCCAAGCGGGACAGGTGCTCGAGACCCAGTACTTC. Its translation is CASSQAGQVLETQYF. The variable domain in full, with the rest retrieved from reference TRBV7-2 and TRBJ2-5, is GAGVSQSPSNKVTEKGKDVELRCDPISGHTALYWYRQSLGQGLEFLIYFQGNSAPDKSGLPSDRFSAERTGGSVSTLTIQRTQQEDSAVYLCASSQAGQVLETQYFGPGTRLLVL.

The chain couples TRBV3-1 (or the pseudogene TRBV3-2) to TRBJ2-5, with D possibly being TRBD2 (7 bases). CDR1 and CDR2 from the germline V gene are LGHDT and YNNKEL (reference sequence). This CDR3 is built from 18 residues. Trimming took 0 bases from V and 5 from J, leaving 22 bases between them. As DNA, the CDR3 is TGTGCCAGCAGCCAAGATACTCTGGGGGGCGGGAGAGGTGAGACCCAGTACTTC. Translation gives CASSQDTLGGGRGETQYF.

CDR3: CASSTGENYGYTF. CDR3 bases: TGTGCCAGCAGCACAGGGGAAAACTATGGCTACACCTTC. The chain is built from TRBV21-1 and TRBJ1-2; the table's TRBD1 call for D was not verified on the DNA. TRBV21-1 has pseudogene status. The CDR3 is 13 residues long.

This chain links TRBV11-2 with TRBJ2-5; TRBD2 matches at 8 bases. Germline V gene data show CDR1 as SGHAT and CDR2 as FQNNGV. The CDR3 contains 14 residues. The V and J ends lost 1 base and 3 bases, in that order; junction bases with no gene match: 1. CDR3 bases: TGTGCCAGCAGCTTAGCGGGGGGGGAAGAGACCCAGTACTTC. It translates to CASSLAGGEETQYF.

This clone was seen a few times. The chain joins TRBV7-2 to TRBJ2-1, with TRBD2 matching over 14 bases. The CDR3 length is 15 residues. The ends lost 1 base at V and 8 bases at J; junction bases unmatched: 1. Germline lookup yields CDR1 SGHTA and CDR2 FQGNSA. CDR3 sequence: CASSLGLAGGHEQFF. The CDR3 region has the DNA TGTGCCAGCAGCTTAGGACTAGCGGGGGGGCATGAGCAGTTCTTC. The variable domain in full, completed from reference TRBV7-2 and TRBJ2-1, reads GAGVSQSPSNKVTEKGKDVELRCDPISGHTALYWYRQSLGQGLEFLIYFQGNSAPDKSGLPSDRFSAERTGGSVSTLTIQRTQQEDSAVYLCASSLGLAGGHEQFFGPGTRLTVL.

V is TRBV3-1 (or the pseudogene TRBV3-2) and J is TRBJ2-3; TRBD2 matches at 9 bases. CDR1 and CDR2 from the germline V gene are LGHDT and YNNKEL (reference sequence). With V trimmed by 5 bases and J by 7 bases, 10 bases remained unmatched. The CDR3 consists of 15 residues. The CDR3 protein is CASSVQTSGPNTQYF. The CDR3 bases are TGTGCCAGCAGCGTCCAGACTAGCGGCCCAAATACGCAGTATTTT.

The chain recombines TRBV2 with TRBJ1-4; TRBD1 matches 8 bases. The CDR3 contains 13 residues. The V and J ends lost 8 bases and 4 bases, in that order; junction bases with no gene match: 3. Germline V CDR1 and CDR2: SNHLY, FYNNEI. CDR3 nucleotides: TGTGCCAGCGAGGGACAGGATAATGAAAAACTGTTTTTT. Translated: CASEGQDNEKLFF.

V usage is TRBV3-1 (or the pseudogene TRBV3-2) and J usage is TRBJ1-2, with D possibly matching TRBD1 (6 bases). The CDR3 runs 14 residues. Between the trimmed V and J ends, which lost 0 bases and 3 bases, there was a span of 8 bases. Germline V gene lookup returns CDR1 LGHDT and CDR2 YNNKEL (reference sequence). In DNA form, the CDR3 reads TGTGCCAGCAGCCAAGACACAGGGCACTATGGCTACACCTTC. Protein: CASSQDTGHYGYTF.

The chain has TRBV21-1 and TRBJ1-2. TRBV21-1 is recorded as a pseudogene. The CDR3 runs to 13 residues. In nucleotides, the CDR3 is TGTGCCAGCAGCAATGAGGTCACTGATGGCTACACCTTC. Protein sequence: CASSNEVTDGYTF.

V is TRBV7-2 and J is TRBJ2-2; no reliable D call. Germline V gives CDR1 SGHTA, CDR2 FQGNSA. With 2 bases removed from V and 1 base from J, the gap between germline ends came to 8 bases. This CDR3 is 15 amino acids long. CDR3 sequence: CASSLLSGNTGELFF. CDR3 nucleotides: TGTGCCAGCAGCTTACTCTCAGGGAACACCGGGGAGCTGTTTTTT. The full variable domain, with the rest looked up from reference TRBV7-2 and TRBJ2-2, is GAGVSQSPSNKVTEKGKDVELRCDPISGHTALYWYRQSLGQGLEFLIYFQGNSAPDKSGLPSDRFSAERTGGSVSTLTIQRTQQEDSAVYLCASSLLSGNTGELFFGEGSRLTVL.

This chain uses TRBV6-4 with TRBJ1-5; D might be TRBD1 (6 bases). Germline assignment: CDR1 MRHNA and CDR2 SNTAGT. This CDR3 has 16 amino acids. The V end was cut by 6 bases, the J end by 0 bases, with 15 bases between. The CDR3, as DNA: TGTGCCAGCAGGACGCGGGGGCCTCCTAGCAATCAGCCCCAGCATTTT. Protein: CASRTRGPPSNQPQHF.

The chain recombines TRBV10-3 with TRBJ1-3; D is unresolved. The CDR3 runs 18 residues. Trimming removed 7 bases at V and 0 bases at J, with 22 bases between. Per the germline V gene, CDR1 is ENHRY and CDR2 is SYGVKD. As DNA, the CDR3 is TGTGCCATCAAGGTCGGGGATCTCACCTCCTCCTCTGGAAACACCATATATTTT. It specifies CAIKVGDLTSSSGNTIYF.

The chain recombines TRBV3-1 (or the pseudogene TRBV3-2) with TRBJ1-2, with 7 bases matching TRBD1. This CDR3 has 15 residues. V trimming: 4 bases; J trimming: 7 bases; junction bases outside the gene matches: 12. Germline CDR1 and CDR2: LGHDT and YNNKEL (reference sequence). The CDR3, as DNA: TGTGCCAGCAGCCCCGAGACAGGGCTCCGGGCTGGCTACACCTTC. It yields the protein CASSPETGLRAGYTF.

The chain couples TRBV5-1 to TRBJ2-2; TRBD2 matches at 9 bases. CDR3 length equals 16 residues. The V and J ends lost 4 bases and 4 bases, in that order; junction bases with no gene match: 8. The germline V gene encodes CDR1 SGHRS and CDR2 YFSETQ. DNA of the CDR3: TGCGCCAGCAGCCTGGACGCGGGGGGGCCCACCGGGGAGCTGTTTTTT. Its translation: CASSLDAGGPTGELFF.

The gene calls are TRBV6-1 and TRBJ1-2; D perhaps matches TRBD1 (5 bases). Germline V gene sequence: CDR1 MNHNS, CDR2 SASEGT. The CDR3 sequence is 14 residues long. V was pared by 0 bases and J by 4 bases, with 9 bases between. The CDR3 DNA reads TGTGCCAGCAGTGAAGCTGGACAAATCTATGGCTACACCTTC. Translation gives CASSEAGQIYGYTF.

V is TRBV11-3 and J is TRBJ2-3; the match to TRBD2 covers 8 bases. Per the germline V gene, CDR1 is SGHNT and CDR2 is YENEEA. This CDR3 is built from 17 residues. The V gene end was trimmed by 0 bases and the J gene end by 2 bases; junction bases not matched to a gene: 7. The CDR3 sequence is CASSLETAGAPTDTQYF. The CDR3 nucleotides are TGTGCCAGCAGCTTAGAGACAGCGGGAGCTCCCACAGATACGCAGTATTTT.

The V call is TRBV5-4, the J call TRBJ2-7; 8 nucleotides agree with TRBD2. Germline V gene lookup returns CDR1 SGHNT and CDR2 YYREEE (reference sequence). The CDR3 totals 15 residues. V lost 1 base to trimming and J lost 5 bases; unmatched junction nucleotides: 8. As DNA, the CDR3 is TGTGCCAGCAGCTTGTCTGGCGGGAGGACCAACGAGCAGTACTTC. Translated: CASSLSGGRTNEQYF.

The chain combines TRBV24-1 with TRBJ1-2; 11 positions match TRBD1. The CDR3 totals 17 residues. Germline V lookup: CDR1 KGHDR, CDR2 SFDVKD. The V and J ends lost 4 bases and 5 bases, in that order; junction bases with no gene match: 11. CDR3 amino acids: CATSDHRTGGVGYGYTF. The CDR3 coding sequence is TGTGCCACCAGTGACCATCGGACAGGGGGCGTTGGTTATGGCTACACCTTC.

This rearrangement joins TRBV5-5 to TRBJ1-5; D is possibly TRBD1 (5 bases). V lost 4 bases to trimming and J lost 3 bases, with 17 bases between them. This CDR3 contains 16 residues. Germline assignment: CDR1 SGHKS and CDR2 YYEKEE (reference sequence). The CDR3 DNA is TGTGCCAGCAGCCTCGGACAACCTTGGTCCAATCAGCCCCAGCATTTT. Encoded protein: CASSLGQPWSNQPQHF.

V is TRBV3-1 (or the pseudogene TRBV3-2) and J is TRBJ1-1; D may be TRBD1 (5 bases). CDR3 length equals 12 residues. Germline-derived CDR1 and CDR2 are LGHDT and YNNKEL (reference sequence). V dropped 0 bases and J dropped 11 bases, with 10 bases sitting between them. CDR3 bases: TGTGCCAGCAGCCAAGATACCCGGGGGGCTTTCTTT. Its translation is CASSQDTRGAFF.

This sequence joins TRBV19 and TRBJ2-5, with 9 bases lining up with TRBD2. The length of the CDR3 is 16 residues. With 2 bases clipped from V and 4 bases from J, the junction kept 8 bases outside the gene matches. Looked up from germline, CDR1 is LNHDA and CDR2 is SQIVND (reference sequence). DNA of the CDR3: TGTGCCAGTAGTATATCTCGCGGGGGGGCAGGAGAGACCCAGTACTTC. Amino acids: CASSISRGGAGETQYF.

This chain joins TRBV5-1 and TRBJ2-4; 13 nucleotides align to TRBD2. Germline CDR1 SGHRS, CDR2 YFSETQ. Trimming at V came to 3 bases and at J to 1 base, leaving 19 bases not matched to a gene. The CDR3 contains 22 residues. The CDR3 loop is CASSYWTSGRSSSIEAKNIQYF. For the CDR3, the DNA is TGCGCCAGCAGCTATTGGACTAGCGGGAGATCGAGTTCGATTGAGGCCAAAAACATTCAGTACTTC.

This clone has only one observation. V is TRBV2 and J is TRBJ1-4; D unresolved. Germline-derived CDR1 and CDR2 are SNHLY and FYNNEI. The ends were cut back, 4 bases at V and 0 bases at J, with 6 bases in the middle. This CDR3 region has 14 residues. CDR3 loop: CASSAGTTNEKLFF. The CDR3 DNA reads TGTGCCAGCAGTGCCGGGACAACTAATGAAAAACTGTTTTTT.

This clone was seen a handful of times. As DNA, the CDR3 is TGTGCCAGCAGCTTCACAGGGGCTACTAATGAAAAACTGTTTTTT. This translates into CASSFTGATNEKLFF. The chain employs TRBV13 and TRBJ1-4; TRBD1 matches at 7 bases. J lost 2 bases, V lost 3 bases, and 3 bases had no gene match. Germline V gene data show CDR1 as PRHDT and CDR2 as FYEKMQ (reference sequence). The CDR3 contains 15 residues.

Remarks on this clone: One junction end does not reproduce the germline sequence, and a read error may be involved. This CDR3 is also generated by other DNA sequences in the sample. This sequence joins TRBV28 and TRBJ2-7; tentative D call: TRBD1 (5 bases). The CDR3 sequence is 14 residues long. Germline V gene data show CDR1 as MDHEN and CDR2 as SYDVKM. CDR3 amino acids: CASSSTVPSYEQYF. The CDR3, as DNA: TGTGCCAGCAGTTCGACAGTCCCTTCCTACGAACAGTACTTC.

The V and J genes are TRBV4-2 and TRBJ1-1; 8 positions match TRBD1. Germline CDR1 reads LGHNA; CDR2 reads YNFKEQ. The V and J ends lost 4 bases and 11 bases, in that order; junction bases with no gene match: 6. CDR3 length: 12 residues. In DNA form, the CDR3 reads TGTGCCAGCAGCCCTTGGACAGGGAAGGCTTTCTTT. Translation gives CASSPWTGKAFF.